This TCR beta chain was profiled in a study of T cell repertoires in aging, cancer and after chemotherapy. Study overall: Chronic lymphocytic leukemia patients on fludarabine- or bendamustine-based regimens gave paired samples before and after chemotherapy.

The germline CDR1 and CDR2 sequences are SQVTM and ANQGSEA. Trimming pared 7 bases from V and 1 base from J, leaving 13 bases between. This CDR3 is built from 13 residues. Rearranged V-D-J TRB sequences were amplified with a mixed TRB-A/B primer pool. TCRdb processed the multiplex PCR reads anew with MiXCR; each CDR3 protein has one entry. There are some 1,400 distinct CDR3 sequences in the sample; about 59% occur only once, and 25% to 35% lies in the top ten. The template was genomic DNA from peripheral blood, not RNA. The specimen was blood. This sequence joins TRBV29-1 and TRBJ1-1; D may be TRBD1 (6 bases). The TCR was taken from a human donor with a blood cancer. The CDR3 DNA is TGCAGCGCACGAGGACAGCAGAACACTGAAGCTTTCTTT. Its translation: CSARGQQNTEAFF.